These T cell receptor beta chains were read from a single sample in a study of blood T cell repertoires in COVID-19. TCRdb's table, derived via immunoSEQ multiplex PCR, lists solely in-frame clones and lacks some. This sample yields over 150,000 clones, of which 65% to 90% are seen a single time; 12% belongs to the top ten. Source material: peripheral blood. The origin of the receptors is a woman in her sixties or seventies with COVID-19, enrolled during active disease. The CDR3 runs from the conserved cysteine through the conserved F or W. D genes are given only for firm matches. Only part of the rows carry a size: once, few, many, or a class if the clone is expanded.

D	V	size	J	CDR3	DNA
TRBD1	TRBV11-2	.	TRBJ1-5	CASSSSGTVNQPQHF	TGTGCCAGCAGCTCCTCCGGGACAGTAAATCAGCCCCAGCATTTT
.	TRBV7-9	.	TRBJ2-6	CASSIGVGISGANVLTF	TGTGCCAGCAGCATCGGGGTGGGAATCTCTGGGGCCAACGTCCTGACTTTC
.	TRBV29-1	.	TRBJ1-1	CSVDSKNTEAFF	TGCAGCGTCGACAGCAAGAACACTGAAGCTTTCTTT
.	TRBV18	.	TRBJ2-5	CASSPPSGLKETQYF	TGTGCCAGCTCACCACCTAGCGGCCTCAAAGAGACCCAGTACTTC
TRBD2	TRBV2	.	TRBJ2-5	CASRKEPGLMETQYF	TGTGCCAGCAGAAAGGAACCGGGACTAATGGAGACCCAGTACTTC
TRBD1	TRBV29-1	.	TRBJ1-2	CSVGRDRGVHGYTF	TGCAGCGTTGGAAGGGACAGGGGGGTACATGGCTACACCTTC
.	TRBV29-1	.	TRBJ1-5	CSVNHGGNQPQHF	TGCAGCGTTAATCACGGGGGAAATCAGCCCCAGCATTTT
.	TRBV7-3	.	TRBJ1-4	CASSLVQSSNEKLFF	TGTGCCAGCAGCTTAGTACAGAGCAGCAATGAAAAACTGTTTTTT
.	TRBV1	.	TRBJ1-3	CTSSQDGRTGQTTSGNTIYF	TGCACCAGCAGCCAAGATGGGCGGACAGGACAGACCACCTCTGGAAACACCATATATTTT
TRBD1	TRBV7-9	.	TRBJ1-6	CASSLGRGTGSLSPLHF	TGTGCCAGCAGCTTAGGTCGAGGGACAGGGTCCCTTTCACCCCTCCACTTT
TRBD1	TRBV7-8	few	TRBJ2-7	CASSLVGTGIYEQYF	TGTGCCAGCAGCTTAGTAGGGACAGGTATCTACGAGCAGTACTTC
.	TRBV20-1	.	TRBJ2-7	CSASFPSSYEQYF	TGCAGTGCTAGTTTTCCTAGCTCCTACGAGCAGTACTTC
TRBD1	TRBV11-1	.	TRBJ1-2	CASSLGQLYGYTF	TGTGCCAGCAGCTTGGGACAGCTCTATGGCTACACCTTC
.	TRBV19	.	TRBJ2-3	CASSMIKAGATDTQYF	TGTGCCAGTAGTATGATCAAGGCGGGGGCCACAGATACGCAGTATTTT
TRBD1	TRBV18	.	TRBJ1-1	CASSPGTGRNTEAFF	TGTGCCAGCTCACCCGGGACAGGGCGGAACACTGAAGCTTTCTTT